This T cell receptor (beta chain) was retrieved from a study of response to subunit inactivated influenza vaccine. Germline V gene sequence: CDR1 SQVTM, CDR2 ANQGSEA. The trim removed 3 bases at V and 9 bases at J, leaving 5 bases unmatched. This CDR3 has 12 amino acids. This clonotype was observed a handful of times. Each CDR3 protein is one row after TCRdb ran MiXCR on the RT-PCR reads. The table lists 500,000 or so distinct CDR3 sequences, approximately 15% of them singletons. The specimen comprised CD4+ T cells sorted from PBMCs, sampled around 25 months after vaccination. The chain recombines TRBV29-1 with TRBJ2-1, with 7 bases identical to TRBD1. This TCR was sampled from a man between 50 and 69 years old who received an inactivated influenza vaccine. CDR3 nucleotide sequence: TGCAGCGTTGAGACAGGGACGGTTGAGCAGTTCTTC. Translation gives CSVETGTVEQFF.